The 32 T cell receptor beta chains reported below all come from one sample, sequenced in a study of shared clonotypes between healthy human individuals. The repertoire was sequenced with immunoSEQ multiplex PCR; TCRdb's copy has only in-frame clones and lacks some. This table holds 2,500,000 or so clones, around 94% found once. The source material was naive CD4+ T cells sorted from blood. Noted subset: CD45RA+ positively selected. These TCRs come from a man aged 18 to 29 in good health.

In its sample, this clone was seen once. The genes are TRBV10-3 and TRBJ1-2, with D possibly matching TRBD1 (6 bases). The V end lost 6 bases, the J end lost 8 bases, and 19 bases lay between the germline ends. CDR3 length: 14 residues. In germline, CDR1 is ENHRY, CDR2 SYGVKD. Written as DNA, the CDR3 is TGTGCCATCAGGGAAGTAGAGGGGGTCGGAGGCTACACCTTC. Translating it yields CAIREVEGVGGYTF.

This clone was recorded once. The rearrangement uses TRBV6-5 and TRBJ2-5; tentatively, D is TRBD1 or TRBD2 (5 bases each). The CDR3 extends over 13 amino acids. V lost 6 bases to trimming and J lost 1 base, with 9 bases between them. Germline CDR1 MNHEY, CDR2 SVGAGI. The CDR3 sequence: CASRGRFQETQYF. As DNA, the CDR3 is TGTGCCAGCAGGGGACGGTTCCAAGAGACCCAGTACTTC.

The CDR3, as DNA: TGTGCCAGTAGTCTCCCAGGGCTAGCGGGAGGAGCGAACACCGGGGAGCTGTTTTTT. Translating it yields CASSLPGLAGGANTGELFF. V gene TRBV19 combines with J gene TRBJ2-2, with 11 positions matching TRBD2. Germline-derived CDR1 and CDR2 are LNHDA and SQIVND (reference sequence). This CDR3 is built from 19 residues. V shed 5 bases, J shed 0 bases, and the junction held 11 bases outside the gene matches.

The chain employs TRBV11-3 and TRBJ2-5, with D maybe TRBD1 (6 bases). CDR3 length equals 15 residues. V lost 1 base, J lost 4 bases, and 13 bases lay in between. Germline assignment: CDR1 SGHNT and CDR2 YENEEA. Here the CDR3 DNA reads TGTGCCAGCAGCTTAGCGACAGGTGGTCTAGAGACCCAGTACTTC. Translating gives CASSLATGGLETQYF. The full variable domain, rest sourced from reference TRBV11-3 and TRBJ2-5, is EAGVVQSPRYKIIEKKQPVAFWCNPISGHNTLYWYLQNLGQGPELLIRYENEEAVDDSQLPKDRFSAERLKGVDSTLKIQPAELGDSAVYLCASSLATGGLETQYFGPGTRLLVL.

This chain joins TRBV29-1 and TRBJ1-5; possibly TRBD1 for D (6 bases). Trimming cost V 2 bases and J 1 base, with 6 bases left between them. This CDR3 region has 13 residues. Germline loops: CDR1 SQVTM, CDR2 ANQGSEA. The CDR3 loop reads CSVETGSNQPQHF. As DNA, the CDR3 is TGCAGCGTTGAAACAGGGAGCAATCAGCCCCAGCATTTT.

This clone showed up just once. The chain joins TRBV12-2 to TRBJ2-5; the table's D call, TRBD2, has no DNA check behind it. TRBV12-2 is a pseudogene. The CDR3 is 18 amino acids. CDR3 residues: CASRALIGLDIQQETQYF. The DNA for the CDR3 is TGTGCAAGTCGTGCCCTAATTGGACTAGATATCCAACAAGAGACCCAGTACTTC.

This chain links TRBV10-2 with TRBJ2-2; 10 nucleotides match TRBD1. With V trimmed by 10 bases and J by 7 bases, 6 bases remained unmatched. CDR1 WSHSY and CDR2 SAAADI come from the germline V gene. This CDR3 has 13 residues. CDR3 region: CAIRQGADGELFF. CDR3 DNA: TGCGCCATTCGACAGGGGGCTGACGGGGAGCTGTTTTTT.

The chain is built from TRBV27 and TRBJ2-3; a weak D match, TRBD1 (6 bases). The CDR3 has 12 amino acids. Germline loops: CDR1 MNHEY, CDR2 SMNVEV (reference sequence). Trimming removed 6 bases from V and 6 bases from J, with 10 bases in between. CDR3 DNA: TGTGCCAGCAGCCCAGGGGCCGATACGCAGTATTTT. Translating it yields CASSPGADTQYF.

On this clone: The same CDR3 arises from other DNA sequences in this sample as well. The chain has TRBV10-3 and TRBJ2-3; D ambiguous. Looked up from germline, CDR1 is ENHRY and CDR2 is SYGVKD. The germline V and J ends were trimmed by 2 bases and 6 bases, with 9 bases remaining between them. The length of the CDR3 is 13 residues. The CDR3 coding sequence is TGTGCCATCAGTGAGCCCCCCCCGGATACGCAGTATTTT. This encodes CAISEPPPDTQYF.

This clone appeared once. The chain has TRBV9 and TRBJ2-7, with D possibly being TRBD2 (6 bases). V shed 4 bases and J shed 6 bases, with 29 bases lying between them. There are 18 residues in the CDR3. Germline V gene lookup returns CDR1 SGDLS and CDR2 YYNGEE. CDR3 DNA: TGTGCCAGCAGCCCCCGAGTCCATACGGGAGCCAGAACCTCCGAGCAGTACTTC. Translating gives CASSPRVHTGARTSEQYF.

This clone was counted only a few times. The CDR3 loop reads CASSRSGARDQPQHF. DNA for the CDR3: TGTGCCAGCAGCCGCTCAGGGGCTAGGGATCAGCCCCAGCATTTT. The rearrangement uses TRBV7-9 and TRBJ1-5, with TRBD1 as a possible D gene (6 bases). Germline lookup yields CDR1 SEHNR and CDR2 FQNEAQ (reference sequence). CDR3 size: 15 residues. V was shortened by 5 bases and J by 5 bases, with 16 bases between the two germline ends.

The chain employs TRBV10-3 and TRBJ2-5, with a tentative D call TRBD2 (6 bases). Germline V lookup: CDR1 ENHRY, CDR2 SYGVKD. This CDR3 comprises 14 residues. V was shortened by 3 bases and J by 4 bases, with 12 bases between the two germline ends. The CDR3 region has the DNA TGTGCCATCAGTGATTCACAGACTAGAGAGACCCAGTACTTC. Amino acid sequence: CAISDSQTRETQYF.

This sequence joins TRBV19 and TRBJ2-3, with D maybe TRBD2 (6 bases). CDR3 length equals 14 residues. Trimming pared 6 bases from V and 1 base from J, leaving 11 bases between. CDR1 is LNHDA, CDR2 SQIVND, per germline (reference sequence). The CDR3 loop is CASRNSGGTDTQYF. In DNA form, the CDR3 reads TGTGCCAGTAGAAATTCGGGGGGCACAGATACGCAGTATTTT.

This clone was recorded once. Within the sample, other DNA sequences also encode this same CDR3. The V call is TRBV25-1, the J call TRBJ2-7, with 10 positions matching TRBD2. Germline V gene data show CDR1 as MGHDK and CDR2 as SYGVNS. The CDR3 runs 14 residues. V lost 4 bases and J lost 3; bases outside the gene matches: 3. The CDR3 bases are TGTGCCAGCAGTGCTAGCGGGAGTCTCTACGAGCAGTACTTC. It translates to CASSASGSLYEQYF.

The rearrangement joins TRBV7-9 to TRBJ2-4, with TRBD1 matching over 8 bases. The germline gives CDR1 SEHNR, CDR2 FQNEAQ (reference sequence). The CDR3 runs 16 residues. With 5 bases clipped from V and 4 bases from J, the junction kept 10 bases outside the gene matches. CDR3 nucleotides: TGTGCCAGCAGCCCCACAACGGACAGGGTTAAAAACATTCAGTACTTC. It encodes CASSPTTDRVKNIQYF.

The chain uses TRBV7-9 and TRBJ1-1; a possible D gene is TRBD1 (5 bases). Germline CDR1 and CDR2: SEHNR and FQNEAQ (reference sequence). The CDR3 length is 13 residues. The V gene lost 5 bases and the J gene lost 4 bases, with 11 bases spanning the gap. CDR3 bases: TGTGCCAGCAGCGGCGGGACGAGCACTGAAGCTTTCTTT. The encoded protein is CASSGGTSTEAFF.

This clone was counted a single time. The CDR3 reads CASTGRGNGEQYF. The CDR3 DNA follows: TGTGCCAGCACGGGGCGGGGGAACGGCGAGCAGTACTTC. The chain links TRBV21-1 to TRBJ2-7; TRBD2 is the table's D call and was not checked against the DNA. TRBV21-1 is assigned pseudogene status. CDR3 length: 13 amino acids.

This chain connects TRBV2 to TRBJ2-2; no reliable D call. In germline, CDR1 is SNHLY, CDR2 FYNNEI. The CDR3 runs 14 residues. V was clipped by 6 bases and J by 0 bases, with 8 bases between them. The CDR3 nucleotides are TGTGCCAGCAGAAAGATTGCGAACACCGGGGAGCTGTTTTTT. Translating gives CASRKIANTGELFF.

J is TRBJ1-2 and V is TRBV5-5, with D possibly being TRBD1 (5 bases). Per germline, CDR1 SGHKS and CDR2 YYEKEE (reference sequence). The CDR3 runs to 13 residues. Trimming pared 2 bases from V and 4 bases from J, leaving 9 bases between. CDR3 residues: CASSFVDSYGYTF. As DNA, the CDR3 is TGTGCCAGCAGCTTTGTCGACAGCTATGGCTACACCTTC.

The chain recombines TRBV7-2 with TRBJ2-7; TRBD1 might be the D (7 bases). V was trimmed by 4 bases and J by 3 bases, leaving 16 bases between them. Germline V gene lookup returns CDR1 SGHTA and CDR2 FQGNSA. The CDR3 runs 15 residues. The CDR3 coding sequence is TGTGCCAGCAGCTCTCAGGGGGGAACCTACTACGAGCAGTACTTC. Protein product: CASSSQGGTYYEQYF.

The gene calls are TRBV7-8 and TRBJ2-5; D uncertain. V lost 2 bases to trimming and J lost 5 bases, with 6 bases between them. The germline V gene has CDR1 SGHVS and CDR2 FQNEAQ. The CDR3 is made up of 12 amino acids. The CDR3 region has the DNA TGTGCCAGCAGCTTAAACTCGGAGACCCAGTACTTC. Translated, it gives CASSLNSETQYF.

The chain employs TRBV5-4 and TRBJ2-5; D tentatively reads TRBD1 or TRBD2 (5 bases each). V was shortened by 3 bases and J by 4 bases, with 10 bases between the two germline ends. CDR3 length equals 13 residues. From germline, CDR1 is SGHNT and CDR2 YYREEE (reference sequence). This chain's CDR3 is CASSSGRGETQYF. CDR3 sequence (DNA): TGTGCCAGCAGCTCAGGGAGAGGAGAGACCCAGTACTTC.

This chain links TRBV6-4 with TRBJ1-3, with D unresolved. Trimming pared 11 bases from V and 1 base from J, leaving 6 bases between. The germline gives CDR1 MRHNA, CDR2 SNTAGT. The CDR3 totals 11 residues. CDR3 region: CASKSGNTIYF. The DNA for the CDR3 is TGTGCCTCCAAATCTGGAAACACCATATATTTT.

This rearrangement joins TRBV29-1 to TRBJ2-1; TRBD1 matches 7 bases. From germline, CDR1 is SQVTM and CDR2 ANQGSEA. The V and J ends lost 4 bases and 4 bases, in that order; junction bases with no gene match: 4. The length of the CDR3 is 13 residues. CDR3 sequence reads: CSVVRDSYNEQFF. The CDR3 bases are TGCAGCGTTGTGAGGGACAGTTACAATGAGCAGTTCTTC.

CDR3 region: CASSLEASGQETQYF. DNA of the CDR3: TGTGCCAGCAGCCTAGAGGCTAGCGGGCAAGAGACCCAGTACTTC. The chain combines TRBV7-9 with TRBJ2-5; 8 nucleotides agree with TRBD2. Trimming cost V 5 bases and J 2 bases; bases outside gene matches: 7. Germline assignment: CDR1 SEHNR and CDR2 FQNEAQ (reference sequence). The CDR3 is 15 amino acids.

With respect to this clone: Mismatch with germline at one junction end may stem from a read error. CDR3 loop: CASSYSLGGGTHF. The CDR3 region has the DNA TGTGCCAGCAGTTATTCGCTTGGTGGAGGGACTCATTTT. V is TRBV6-5 and J is TRBJ2-3; D might be TRBD2 (6 bases). The CDR3 covers 13 residues. Per germline, CDR1 MNHEY and CDR2 SVGAGI.

The V gene is TRBV11-2, the J gene TRBJ2-7; 9 bases align to TRBD2. Trimming took 1 base from V and 7 from J; bases not matched to a gene: 14. The CDR3 spans 17 residues. Germline lookup yields CDR1 SGHAT and CDR2 FQNNGV. The CDR3 DNA follows: TGTGCCAGCAGCTTAGCGGTCGGAGGCGGGAGGGCCGGGGAGCAGTACTTC. Translation: CASSLAVGGGRAGEQYF.

The V gene is TRBV5-6, the J gene TRBJ2-4; 8 bases match TRBD2. The CDR3 sequence is 15 residues long. Germline V lookup: CDR1 SGHDT, CDR2 YYEEEE. Losses at the gene ends were 3 bases for V and 6 bases for J; bases not matched to a gene: 8. The CDR3 is CASSSTWGLGNIQYF. The CDR3 DNA reads TGTGCCAGCAGCTCCACCTGGGGACTAGGAAACATTCAGTACTTC.

The chain combines TRBV6-6 with TRBJ1-2, with TRBD1 matching 8 bases. V gave up 5 bases and J gave up 6 bases; unmatched junction bases: 2. The germline V gene has CDR1 MNHNY and CDR2 SVGAGI (reference sequence). The CDR3 consists of 12 residues. This CDR3 reads CASSTTGDGYTF. CDR3 sequence (DNA): TGTGCCAGCAGTACGACAGGGGATGGCTACACCTTC.

CDR3 loop: CASSVSSSFTSYEQYF. CDR3 DNA: TGTGCCAGCAGCGTTTCGTCGTCATTTACCTCCTACGAGCAGTACTTC. The gene calls are TRBV9 and TRBJ2-7; D is uncertain. Trimming removed 2 bases from V and 0 bases from J, with 15 bases in between. CDR1 SGDLS and CDR2 YYNGEE come from the germline V gene. The CDR3 length is 16 residues.

This chain connects TRBV19 to TRBJ1-1; a possible D gene is TRBD1 (6 bases). Germline CDR1 is LNHDA and CDR2 is SQIVND (reference sequence). V lost 3 bases and J 3 bases, leaving 11 bases between the germline ends. The CDR3 is 14 amino acids. CDR3 nucleotide sequence: TGTGCCAGTAGTATCAGGACAGAAGACACTGAAGCTTTCTTT. This sequence encodes CASSIRTEDTEAFF.

This rearrangement joins TRBV5-1 to TRBJ1-4; D gene uncertain. Germline V lookup: CDR1 SGHRS, CDR2 YFSETQ. The CDR3 has 17 residues. Between the trimmed V and J ends, which lost 0 bases and 8 bases, there was a span of 20 bases. The CDR3 DNA follows: TGCGCCAGCAGCTTGGGTCTCCCCAGCCCCTTTGGGGAAAAACTGTTTTTT. The encoded protein is CASSLGLPSPFGEKLFF.